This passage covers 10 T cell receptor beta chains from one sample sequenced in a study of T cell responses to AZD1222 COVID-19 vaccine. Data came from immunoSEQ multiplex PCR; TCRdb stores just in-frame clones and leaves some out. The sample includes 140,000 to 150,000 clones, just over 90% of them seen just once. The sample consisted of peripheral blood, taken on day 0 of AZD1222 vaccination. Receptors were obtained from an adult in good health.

CDR3 amino acids: CASTVGGKDSPLHF. The DNA for the CDR3 is TGTGCCAGCACGGTGGGGGGCAAGGATTCACCCCTCCACTTT. The chain is built from TRBV18 and TRBJ1-6, with D maybe TRBD1 (6 bases). The V end was cut by 8 bases, the J end by 8 bases, with 16 bases between. The CDR3 runs to 14 residues. The germline V gene encodes CDR1 KGHSH and CDR2 LQKENI.

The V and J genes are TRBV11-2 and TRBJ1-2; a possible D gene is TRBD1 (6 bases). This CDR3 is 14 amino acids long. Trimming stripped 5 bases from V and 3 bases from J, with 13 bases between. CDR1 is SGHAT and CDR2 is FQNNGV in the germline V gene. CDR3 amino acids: CASSPQGPDYGYTF. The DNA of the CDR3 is TGTGCCAGCAGCCCTCAGGGGCCGGACTATGGCTACACCTTC.

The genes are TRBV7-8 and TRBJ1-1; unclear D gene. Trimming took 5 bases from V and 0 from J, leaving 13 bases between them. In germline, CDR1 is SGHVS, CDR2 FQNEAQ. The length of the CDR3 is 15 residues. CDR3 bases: TGTGCCAGCAGCGACTTGGGCCAGTTGAACACTGAAGCTTTCTTT. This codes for CASSDLGQLNTEAFF. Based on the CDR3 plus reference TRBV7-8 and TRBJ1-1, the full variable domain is GAGVSQSPRYKVAKRGQDVALRCDPISGHVSLFWYQQALGQGPEFLTYFQNEAQLDKSGLPSDRFFAERPEGSVSTLKIQRTQQEDSAVYLCASSDLGQLNTEAFFGQGTRLTVV.

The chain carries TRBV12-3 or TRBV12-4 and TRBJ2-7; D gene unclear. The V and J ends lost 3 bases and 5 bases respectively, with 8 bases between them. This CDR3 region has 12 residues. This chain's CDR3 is CASSFVWNEQYF. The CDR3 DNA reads TGTGCCAGCAGTTTCGTCTGGAACGAGCAGTACTTC.

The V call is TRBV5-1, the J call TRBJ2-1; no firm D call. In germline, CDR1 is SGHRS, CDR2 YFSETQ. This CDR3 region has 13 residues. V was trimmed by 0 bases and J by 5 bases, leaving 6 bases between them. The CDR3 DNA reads TGCGCCAGCAGCTTGGAACAGCACAATGAGCAGTTCTTC. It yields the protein CASSLEQHNEQFF.

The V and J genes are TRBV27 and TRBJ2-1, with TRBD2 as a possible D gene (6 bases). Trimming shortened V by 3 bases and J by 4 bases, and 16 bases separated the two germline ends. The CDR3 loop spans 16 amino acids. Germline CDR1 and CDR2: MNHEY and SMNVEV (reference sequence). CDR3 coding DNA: TGTGCCAGCAGTTTTATTACGCTAGCGCGATACAATGAGCAGTTCTTC. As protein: CASSFITLARYNEQFF.

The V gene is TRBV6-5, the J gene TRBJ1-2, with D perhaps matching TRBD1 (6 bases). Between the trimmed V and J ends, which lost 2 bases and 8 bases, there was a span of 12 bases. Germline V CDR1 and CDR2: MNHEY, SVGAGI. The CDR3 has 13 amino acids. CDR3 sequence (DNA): TGTGCCAGCAGTTACCAGGGGTCGGGAGGCTACACCTTC. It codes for CASSYQGSGGYTF.

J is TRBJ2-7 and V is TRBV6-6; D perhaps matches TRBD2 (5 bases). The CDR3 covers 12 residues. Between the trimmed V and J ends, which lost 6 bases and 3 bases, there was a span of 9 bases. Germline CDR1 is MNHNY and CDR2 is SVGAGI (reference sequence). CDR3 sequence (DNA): TGTGCCAGCAGCCCAGCGGACTACGAGCAGTACTTC. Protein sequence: CASSPADYEQYF.

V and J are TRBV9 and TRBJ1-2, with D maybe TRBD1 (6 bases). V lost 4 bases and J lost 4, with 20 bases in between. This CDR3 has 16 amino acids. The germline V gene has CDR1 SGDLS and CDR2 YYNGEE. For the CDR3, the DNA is TGTGCCAGCAGCTCCTCGGGGGGCAGGGAGGCCTATGGCTACACCTTC. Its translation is CASSSSGGREAYGYTF.

The DNA of the CDR3 is TGTGCCAGCAGCGTAGTACCTTCCGCTGAAGCTTTCTTT. It codes for CASSVVPSAEAFF. The V and J genes are TRBV9 and TRBJ1-1; D ambiguous. The CDR3 runs 13 residues. Trimming left V 0 bases short and J 6 bases short, with 9 bases between. Germline V gene lookup returns CDR1 SGDLS and CDR2 YYNGEE.